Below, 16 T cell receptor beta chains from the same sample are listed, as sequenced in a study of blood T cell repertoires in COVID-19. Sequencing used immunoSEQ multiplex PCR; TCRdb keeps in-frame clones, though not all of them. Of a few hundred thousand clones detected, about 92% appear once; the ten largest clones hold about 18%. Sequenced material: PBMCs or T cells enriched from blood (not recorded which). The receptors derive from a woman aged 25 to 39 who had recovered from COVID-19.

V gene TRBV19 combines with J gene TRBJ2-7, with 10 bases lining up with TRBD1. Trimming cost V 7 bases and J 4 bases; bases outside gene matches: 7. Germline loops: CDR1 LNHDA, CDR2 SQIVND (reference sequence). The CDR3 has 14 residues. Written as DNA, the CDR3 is TGTGCCAGTAAATTCGGGACAGGGGAGTACGAGCAGTACTTC. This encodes CASKFGTGEYEQYF.

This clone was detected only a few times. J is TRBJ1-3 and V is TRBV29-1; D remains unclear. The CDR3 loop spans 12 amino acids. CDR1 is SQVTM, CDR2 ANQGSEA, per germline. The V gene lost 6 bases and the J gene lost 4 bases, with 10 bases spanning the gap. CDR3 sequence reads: CSVRVSGNTIYF. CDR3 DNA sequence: TGCAGCGTGCGGGTGTCCGGAAACACCATATATTTT.

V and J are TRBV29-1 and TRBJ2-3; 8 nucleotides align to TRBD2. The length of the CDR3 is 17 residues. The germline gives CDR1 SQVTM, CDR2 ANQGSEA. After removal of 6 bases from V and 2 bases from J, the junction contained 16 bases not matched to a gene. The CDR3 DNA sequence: TGCAGCGTCGAGGGGATCAGCGGGAGACGGGACACAGATACGCAGTATTTT. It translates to CSVEGISGRRDTDTQYF.

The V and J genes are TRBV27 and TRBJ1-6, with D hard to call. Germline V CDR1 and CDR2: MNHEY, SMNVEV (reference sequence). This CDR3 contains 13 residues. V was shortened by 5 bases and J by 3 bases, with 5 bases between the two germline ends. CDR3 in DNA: TGTGCCAGCAGTCCAGACTATAATTCACCCCTCCACTTT. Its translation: CASSPDYNSPLHF.

This CDR3 reads CASSPSGSSGANVLTF. CDR3 sequence (DNA): TGTGCCAGCAGCCCCAGTGGGAGCTCTGGGGCCAACGTCCTGACTTTC. V usage is TRBV7-3 and J usage is TRBJ2-6; D perhaps matches TRBD2 (5 bases). The CDR3 has 16 amino acids. Germline lookup yields CDR1 SGHTA and CDR2 FQGTGA. The V end was cut by 5 bases, the J end by 0 bases, with 11 bases between.

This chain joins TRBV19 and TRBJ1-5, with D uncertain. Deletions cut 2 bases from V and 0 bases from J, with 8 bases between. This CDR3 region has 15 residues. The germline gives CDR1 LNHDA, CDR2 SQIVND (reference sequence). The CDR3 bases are TGTGCCAGTAGTATATTCACCAGTAGCAATCAGCCCCAGCATTTT. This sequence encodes CASSIFTSSNQPQHF. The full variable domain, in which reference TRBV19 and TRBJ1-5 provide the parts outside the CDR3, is DGGITQSPKYLFRKEGQNVTLSCEQNLNHDAMYWYRQDPGQGLRLIYYSQIVNDFQKGDIAEGYSVSREKKESFPLTVTSAQKNPTAFYLCASSIFTSSNQPQHFGDGTRLSIL.

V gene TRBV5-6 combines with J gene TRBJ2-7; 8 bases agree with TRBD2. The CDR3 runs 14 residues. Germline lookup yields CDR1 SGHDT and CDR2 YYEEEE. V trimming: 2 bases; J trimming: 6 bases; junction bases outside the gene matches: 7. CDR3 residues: CASSFPGRAGEQYF. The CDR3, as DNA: TGTGCCAGCAGCTTTCCCGGGAGGGCCGGCGAGCAGTACTTC.

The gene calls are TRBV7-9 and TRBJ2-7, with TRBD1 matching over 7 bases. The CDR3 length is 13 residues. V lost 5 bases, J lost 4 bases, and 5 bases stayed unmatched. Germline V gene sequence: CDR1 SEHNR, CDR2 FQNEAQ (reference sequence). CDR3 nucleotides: TGTGCCAGCAGCACGAGGGGACAGTACGAGCAGTACTTC. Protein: CASSTRGQYEQYF.

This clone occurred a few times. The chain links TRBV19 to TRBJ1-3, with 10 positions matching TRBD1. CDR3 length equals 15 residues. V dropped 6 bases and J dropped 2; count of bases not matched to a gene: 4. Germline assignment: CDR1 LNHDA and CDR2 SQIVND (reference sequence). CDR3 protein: CASSRDRGTGNTIYF. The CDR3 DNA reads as TGTGCCAGTAGCCGGGACAGGGGCACTGGAAACACCATATATTTT.

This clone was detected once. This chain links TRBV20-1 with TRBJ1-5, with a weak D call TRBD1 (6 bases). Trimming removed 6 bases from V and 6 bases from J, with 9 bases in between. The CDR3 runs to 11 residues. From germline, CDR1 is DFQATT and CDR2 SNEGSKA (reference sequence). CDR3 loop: CSAQGSQPQHF. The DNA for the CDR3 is TGCAGTGCCCAGGGGAGTCAGCCCCAGCATTTT.

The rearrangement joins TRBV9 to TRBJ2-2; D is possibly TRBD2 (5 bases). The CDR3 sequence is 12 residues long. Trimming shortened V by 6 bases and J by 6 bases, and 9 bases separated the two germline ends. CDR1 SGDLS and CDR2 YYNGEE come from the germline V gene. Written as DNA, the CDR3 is TGTGCCAGCACGGGGAAAGCCGGGGAGCTGTTTTTT. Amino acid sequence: CASTGKAGELFF.

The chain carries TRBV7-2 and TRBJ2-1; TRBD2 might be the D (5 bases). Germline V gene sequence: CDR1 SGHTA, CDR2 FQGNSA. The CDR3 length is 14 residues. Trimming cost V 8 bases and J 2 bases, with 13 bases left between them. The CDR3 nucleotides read TGTGCCAGCCAAAGGAGCGGTCCCTACAATGAGCAGTTCTTC. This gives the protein CASQRSGPYNEQFF. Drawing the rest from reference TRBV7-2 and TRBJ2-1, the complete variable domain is GAGVSQSPSNKVTEKGKDVELRCDPISGHTALYWYRQSLGQGLEFLIYFQGNSAPDKSGLPSDRFSAERTGGSVSTLTIQRTQQEDSAVYLCASQRSGPYNEQFFGPGTRLTVL.

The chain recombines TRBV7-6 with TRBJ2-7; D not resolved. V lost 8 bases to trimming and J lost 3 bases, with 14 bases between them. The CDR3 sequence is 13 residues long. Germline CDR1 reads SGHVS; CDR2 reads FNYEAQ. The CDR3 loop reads CASAPLGRYEQYF. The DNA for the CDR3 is TGTGCCAGCGCACCGCTTGGGCGCTACGAGCAGTACTTC.

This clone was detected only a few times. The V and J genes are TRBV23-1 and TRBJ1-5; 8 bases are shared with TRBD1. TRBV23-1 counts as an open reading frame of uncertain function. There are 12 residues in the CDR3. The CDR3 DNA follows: TGCAGGACCAGGGGGCCCAATCAGCCCCAGCATTTT. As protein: CRTRGPNQPQHF.

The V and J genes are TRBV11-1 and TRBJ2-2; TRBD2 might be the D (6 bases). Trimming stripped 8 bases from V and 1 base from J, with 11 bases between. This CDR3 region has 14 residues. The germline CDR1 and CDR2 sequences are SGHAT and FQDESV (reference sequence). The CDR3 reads CASRRGRNTGELFF. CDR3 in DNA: TGTGCCAGCCGGAGGGGAAGGAACACCGGGGAGCTGTTTTTT.

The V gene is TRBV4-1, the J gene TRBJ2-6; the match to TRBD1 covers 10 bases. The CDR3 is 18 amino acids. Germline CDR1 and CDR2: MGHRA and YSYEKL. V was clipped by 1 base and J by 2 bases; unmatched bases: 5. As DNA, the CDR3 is TGCGCCAGCAGCCAAGGTCGACAGGGGGCAACTGGGGCCAACGTCCTGACTTTC. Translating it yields CASSQGRQGATGANVLTF.